The clone carrying this T cell receptor (beta chain) was counted at least ten times. Each CDR3 protein gets one entry after TCRdb re-called the 5' RACE reads with MiXCR. The repertoire includes about 83,000 distinct CDR3 sequences, around an eighth of them detected once, and approximately 6.1% sits in the top ten. This entry comes from a study of early T cells in non-severe SARS-CoV-2 infection. Material for sequencing was whole blood. This clonotype was sampled from an adult who was a healthcare worker with PCR-confirmed SARS-CoV-2 infection or an uninfected control (not recorded which).

The CDR3 region is CASSVVGADSSGRTDTQYF. CDR3 coding DNA: TGTGCCAGCAGCGTAGTAGGGGCGGACTCGAGCGGGAGAACAGATACGCAGTATTTT. V gene TRBV9 combines with J gene TRBJ2-3, with TRBD2 matching 8 bases. V dropped 0 bases and J dropped 3; count of bases not matched to a gene: 15. Germline assignment: CDR1 SGDLS and CDR2 YYNGEE. The CDR3 sequence is 19 residues long.